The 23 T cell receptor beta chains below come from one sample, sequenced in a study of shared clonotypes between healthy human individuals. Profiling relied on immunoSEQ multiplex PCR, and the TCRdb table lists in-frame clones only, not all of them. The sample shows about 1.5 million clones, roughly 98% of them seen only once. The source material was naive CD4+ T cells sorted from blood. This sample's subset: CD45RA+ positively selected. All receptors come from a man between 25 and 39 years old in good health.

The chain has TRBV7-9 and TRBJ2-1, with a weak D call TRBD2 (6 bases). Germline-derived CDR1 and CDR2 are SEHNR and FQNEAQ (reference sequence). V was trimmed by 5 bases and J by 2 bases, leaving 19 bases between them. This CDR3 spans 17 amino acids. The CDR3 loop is CASSPGTLIITYNEQFF. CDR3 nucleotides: TGTGCCAGCAGCCCCGGGACTCTCATTATAACCTACAATGAGCAGTTCTTC.

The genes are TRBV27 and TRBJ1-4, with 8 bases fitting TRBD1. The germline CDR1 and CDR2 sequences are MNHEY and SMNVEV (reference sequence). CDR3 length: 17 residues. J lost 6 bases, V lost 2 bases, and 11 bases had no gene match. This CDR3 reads CASSLTPTGGYDEKLFF. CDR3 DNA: TGTGCCAGCAGTTTAACCCCAACAGGGGGTTACGATGAAAAACTGTTTTTT.

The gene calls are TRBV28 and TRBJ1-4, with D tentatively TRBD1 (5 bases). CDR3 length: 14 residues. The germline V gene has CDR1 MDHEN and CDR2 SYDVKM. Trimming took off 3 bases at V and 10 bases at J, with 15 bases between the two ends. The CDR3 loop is CASSFSGPRVKLFF. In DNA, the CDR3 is TGTGCCAGCAGTTTCTCGGGGCCTAGGGTAAAACTGTTTTTT.

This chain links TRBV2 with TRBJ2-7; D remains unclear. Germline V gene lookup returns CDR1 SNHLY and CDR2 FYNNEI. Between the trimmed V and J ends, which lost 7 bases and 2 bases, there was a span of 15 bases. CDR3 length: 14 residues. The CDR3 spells CASTWQDGPYEQYF. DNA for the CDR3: TGTGCCAGCACGTGGCAGGATGGCCCCTACGAGCAGTACTTC.

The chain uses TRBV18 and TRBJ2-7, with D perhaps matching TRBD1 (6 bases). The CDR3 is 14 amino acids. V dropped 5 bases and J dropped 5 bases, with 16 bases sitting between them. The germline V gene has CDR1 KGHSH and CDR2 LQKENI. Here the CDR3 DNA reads TGTGCCAGCTCATCCTTAGGGGGAAAGGACGAGCAGTACTTC. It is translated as CASSSLGGKDEQYF.

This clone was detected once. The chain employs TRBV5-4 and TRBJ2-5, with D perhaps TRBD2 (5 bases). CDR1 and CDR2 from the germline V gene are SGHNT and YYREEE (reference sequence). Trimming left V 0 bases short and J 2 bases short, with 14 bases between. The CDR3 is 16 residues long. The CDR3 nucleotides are TGTGCCAGCAGCTTGGTGGACTCCCGTCATCAAGAGACCCAGTACTTC. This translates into CASSLVDSRHQETQYF. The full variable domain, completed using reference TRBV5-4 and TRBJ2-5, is ETGVTQSPTHLIKTRGQQVTLRCSSQSGHNTVSWYQQALGQGPQFIFQYYREEENGRGNFPPRFSGLQFPNYSSELNVNALELDDSALYLCASSLVDSRHQETQYFGPGTRLLVL.

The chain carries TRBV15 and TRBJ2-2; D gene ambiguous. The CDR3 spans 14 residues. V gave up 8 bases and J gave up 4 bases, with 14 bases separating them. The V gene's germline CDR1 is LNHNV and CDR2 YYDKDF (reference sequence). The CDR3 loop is CATLNAAATGELFF. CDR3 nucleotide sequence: TGTGCCACCCTGAACGCGGCTGCCACCGGGGAGCTGTTTTTT.

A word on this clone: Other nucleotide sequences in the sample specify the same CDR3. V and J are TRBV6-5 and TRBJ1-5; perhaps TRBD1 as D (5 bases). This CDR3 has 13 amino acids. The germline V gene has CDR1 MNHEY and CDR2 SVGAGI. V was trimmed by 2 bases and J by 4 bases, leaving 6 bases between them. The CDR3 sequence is CASSYGGNQPQHF. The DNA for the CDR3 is TGTGCCAGCAGTTACGGGGGAAATCAGCCCCAGCATTTT.

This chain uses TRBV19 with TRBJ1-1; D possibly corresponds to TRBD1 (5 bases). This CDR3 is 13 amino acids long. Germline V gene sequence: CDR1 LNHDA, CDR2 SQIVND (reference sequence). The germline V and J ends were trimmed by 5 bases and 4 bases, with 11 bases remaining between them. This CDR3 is CASSHGGGTEAFF. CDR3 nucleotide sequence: TGTGCCAGTAGTCATGGGGGAGGCACTGAAGCTTTCTTT.

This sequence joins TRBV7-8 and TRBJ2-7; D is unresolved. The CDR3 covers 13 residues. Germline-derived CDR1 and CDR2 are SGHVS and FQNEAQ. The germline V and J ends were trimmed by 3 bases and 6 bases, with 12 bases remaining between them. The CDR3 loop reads CASSLIRTSEQYF. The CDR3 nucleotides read TGTGCCAGCAGCTTGATCCGGACGAGCGAGCAGTACTTC.

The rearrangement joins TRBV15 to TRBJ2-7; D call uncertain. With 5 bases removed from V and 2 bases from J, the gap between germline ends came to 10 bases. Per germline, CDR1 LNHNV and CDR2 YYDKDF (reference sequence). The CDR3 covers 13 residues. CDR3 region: CATSPSAPYEQYF. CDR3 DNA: TGTGCCACCAGCCCTTCGGCCCCCTACGAGCAGTACTTC.

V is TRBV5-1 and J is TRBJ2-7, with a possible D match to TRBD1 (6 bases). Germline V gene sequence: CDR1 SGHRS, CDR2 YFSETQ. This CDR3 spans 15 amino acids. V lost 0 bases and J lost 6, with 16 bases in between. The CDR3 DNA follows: TGCGCCAGCAGCTTGGCCGGATCAAGCAGGGGCGAGCAGTACTTC. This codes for CASSLAGSSRGEQYF.

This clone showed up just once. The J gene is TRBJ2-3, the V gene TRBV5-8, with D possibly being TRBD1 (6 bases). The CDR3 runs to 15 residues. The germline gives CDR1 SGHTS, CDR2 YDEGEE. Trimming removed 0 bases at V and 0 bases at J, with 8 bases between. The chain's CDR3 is CASSLGQGSTDTQYF. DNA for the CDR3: TGTGCCAGCAGCTTGGGTCAGGGGAGCACAGATACGCAGTATTTT.

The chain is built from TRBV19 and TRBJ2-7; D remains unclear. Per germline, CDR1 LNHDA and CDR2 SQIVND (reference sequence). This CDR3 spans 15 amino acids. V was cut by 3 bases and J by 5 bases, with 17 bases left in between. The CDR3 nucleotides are TGTGCCAGTAGTATCCACAGTGGGTACGGCCACGAGCAGTACTTC. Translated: CASSIHSGYGHEQYF.

The CDR3 coding sequence is TGTGCCAGCAGCCAAGGGTCGCAGGTGGGAGATACGCAGTATTTT. This translates into CASSQGSQVGDTQYF. This chain uses TRBV14 with TRBJ2-3; D ambiguous. The V gene lost 1 base and the J gene lost 5 bases, with 13 bases spanning the gap. Per germline, CDR1 SGHDN and CDR2 FVKESK. The CDR3 sequence is 15 residues long.

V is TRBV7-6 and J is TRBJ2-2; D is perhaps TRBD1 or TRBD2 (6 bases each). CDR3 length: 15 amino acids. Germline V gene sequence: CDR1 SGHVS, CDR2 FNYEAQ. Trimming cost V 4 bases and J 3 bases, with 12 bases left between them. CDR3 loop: CASSSRGADTGELFF. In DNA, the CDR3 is TGTGCCAGCAGCTCGAGGGGGGCAGACACCGGGGAGCTGTTTTTT.

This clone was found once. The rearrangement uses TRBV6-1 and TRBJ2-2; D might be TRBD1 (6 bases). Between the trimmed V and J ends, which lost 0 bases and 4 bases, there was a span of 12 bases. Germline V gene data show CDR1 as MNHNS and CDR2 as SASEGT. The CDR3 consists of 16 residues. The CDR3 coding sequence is TGTGCCAGCAGTGAAGCAGGGACAAGCCGCACCGGGGAGCTGTTTTTT. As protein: CASSEAGTSRTGELFF.

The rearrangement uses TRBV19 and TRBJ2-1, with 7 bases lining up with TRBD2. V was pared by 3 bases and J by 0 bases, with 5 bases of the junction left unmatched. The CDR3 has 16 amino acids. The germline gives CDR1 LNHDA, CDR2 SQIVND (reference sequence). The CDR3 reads CASSMGGSSSYNEQFF. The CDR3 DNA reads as TGTGCCAGTAGTATGGGGGGGTCGAGCTCCTACAATGAGCAGTTCTTC.

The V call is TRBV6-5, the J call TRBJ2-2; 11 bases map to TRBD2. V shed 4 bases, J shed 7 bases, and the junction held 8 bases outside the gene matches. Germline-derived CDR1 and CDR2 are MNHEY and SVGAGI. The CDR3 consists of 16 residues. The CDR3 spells CASSLAGGPRSGELFF. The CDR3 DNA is TGTGCCAGCAGTTTAGCGGGAGGGCCGAGGAGCGGGGAGCTGTTTTTT.

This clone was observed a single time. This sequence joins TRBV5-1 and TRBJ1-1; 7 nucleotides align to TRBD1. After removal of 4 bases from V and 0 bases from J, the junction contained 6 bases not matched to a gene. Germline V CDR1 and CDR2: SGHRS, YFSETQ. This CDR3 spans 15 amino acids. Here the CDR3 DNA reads TGCGCCAGCAGCCTCCCCGGGACAGTGAACACTGAAGCTTTCTTT. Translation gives CASSLPGTVNTEAFF.

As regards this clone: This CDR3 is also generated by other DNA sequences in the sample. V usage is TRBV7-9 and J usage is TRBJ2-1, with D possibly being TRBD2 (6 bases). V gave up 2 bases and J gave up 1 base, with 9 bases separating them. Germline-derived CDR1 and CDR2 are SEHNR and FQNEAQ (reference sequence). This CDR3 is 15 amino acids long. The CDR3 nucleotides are TGTGCCAGCAGCTTAAGGAGCGGGTCCTACAATGAGCAGTTCTTC. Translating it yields CASSLRSGSYNEQFF.

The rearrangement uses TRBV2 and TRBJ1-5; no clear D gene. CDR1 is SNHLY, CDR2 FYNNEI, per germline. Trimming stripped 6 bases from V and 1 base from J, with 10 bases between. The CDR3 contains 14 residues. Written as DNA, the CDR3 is TGTGCCAGCAGCCCGGGAAACAGCAATCAGCCCCAGCATTTT. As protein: CASSPGNSNQPQHF. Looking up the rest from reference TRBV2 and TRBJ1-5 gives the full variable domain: EPEVTQTPSHQVTQMGQEVILRCVPISNHLYFYWYRQILGQKVEFLVSFYNNEISEKSEIFDDQFSVERPDGSNFTLKIRSTKLEDSAMYFCASSPGNSNQPQHFGDGTRLSIL.

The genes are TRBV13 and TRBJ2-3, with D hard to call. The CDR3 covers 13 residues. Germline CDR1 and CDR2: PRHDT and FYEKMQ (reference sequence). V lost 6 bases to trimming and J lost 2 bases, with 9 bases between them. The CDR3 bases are TGTGCCAGCAGTGTGACCCTCACAGATACGCAGTATTTT. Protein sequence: CASSVTLTDTQYF.